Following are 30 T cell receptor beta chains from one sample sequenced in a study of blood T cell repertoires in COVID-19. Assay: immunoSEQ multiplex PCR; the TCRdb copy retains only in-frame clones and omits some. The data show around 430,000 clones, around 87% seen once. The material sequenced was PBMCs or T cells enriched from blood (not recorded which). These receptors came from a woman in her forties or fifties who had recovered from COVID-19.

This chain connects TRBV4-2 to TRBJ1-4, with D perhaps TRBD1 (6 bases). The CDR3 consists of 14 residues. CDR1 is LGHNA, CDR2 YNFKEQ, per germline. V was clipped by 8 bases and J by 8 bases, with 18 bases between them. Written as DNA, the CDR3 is TGTGCCAGCGGATTCACAGGGATCGGGGAAAAACTGTTTTTT. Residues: CASGFTGIGEKLFF.

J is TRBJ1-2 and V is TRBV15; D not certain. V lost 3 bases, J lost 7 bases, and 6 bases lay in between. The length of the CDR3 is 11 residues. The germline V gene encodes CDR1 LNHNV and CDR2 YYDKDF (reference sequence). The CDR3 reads CATSRGFGYTF. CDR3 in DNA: TGTGCCACCAGCAGGGGCTTTGGCTACACCTTC.

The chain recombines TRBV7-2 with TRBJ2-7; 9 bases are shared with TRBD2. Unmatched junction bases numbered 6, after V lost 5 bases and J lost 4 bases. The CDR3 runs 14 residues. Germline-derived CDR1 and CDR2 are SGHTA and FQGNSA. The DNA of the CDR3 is TGTGCCAGCAGCAATCGCGGGGGGGAATACGAGCAGTACTTC. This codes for CASSNRGGEYEQYF.

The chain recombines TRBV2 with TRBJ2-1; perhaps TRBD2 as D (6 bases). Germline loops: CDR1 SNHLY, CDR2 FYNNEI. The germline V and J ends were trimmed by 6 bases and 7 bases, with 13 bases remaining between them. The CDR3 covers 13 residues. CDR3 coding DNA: TGTGCCAGCAGGCTACTAGCAATGAATGAGCAGTTCTTC. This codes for CASRLLAMNEQFF.

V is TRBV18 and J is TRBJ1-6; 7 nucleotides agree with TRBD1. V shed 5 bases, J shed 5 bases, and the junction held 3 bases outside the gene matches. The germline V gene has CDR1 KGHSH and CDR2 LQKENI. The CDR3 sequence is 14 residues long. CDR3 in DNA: TGTGCCAGCTCAACAGGGGCTCATAATTCACCCCTCCACTTT. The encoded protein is CASSTGAHNSPLHF.

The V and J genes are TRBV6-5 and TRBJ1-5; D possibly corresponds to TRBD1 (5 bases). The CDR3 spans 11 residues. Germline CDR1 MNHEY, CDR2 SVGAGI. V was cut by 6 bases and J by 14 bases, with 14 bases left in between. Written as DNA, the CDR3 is TGTGCCAGCAGCGGGGGGGGGAACAAGCATTTT. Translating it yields CASSGGGNKHF.

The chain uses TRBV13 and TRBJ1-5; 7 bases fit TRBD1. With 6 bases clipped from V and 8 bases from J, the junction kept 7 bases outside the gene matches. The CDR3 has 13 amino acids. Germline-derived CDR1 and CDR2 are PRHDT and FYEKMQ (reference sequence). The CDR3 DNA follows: TGTGCCAGCAGTTTCGACAGGGTCAAGCCCCAGCATTTT. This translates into CASSFDRVKPQHF.

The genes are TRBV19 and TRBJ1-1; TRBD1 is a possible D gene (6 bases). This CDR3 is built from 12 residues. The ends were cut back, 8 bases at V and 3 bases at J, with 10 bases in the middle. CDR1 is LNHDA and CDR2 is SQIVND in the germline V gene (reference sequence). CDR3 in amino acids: CASFRGYTEAFF. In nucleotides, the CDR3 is TGTGCCAGTTTCAGGGGATACACTGAAGCTTTCTTT.

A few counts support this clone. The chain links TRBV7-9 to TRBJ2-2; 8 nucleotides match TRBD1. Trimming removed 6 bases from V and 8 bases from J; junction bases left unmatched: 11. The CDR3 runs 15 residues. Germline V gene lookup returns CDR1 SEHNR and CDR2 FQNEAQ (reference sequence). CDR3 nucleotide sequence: TGTGCCAGCAGATCTCTGGACAGGGAATATGGGGAGCTGTTTTTT. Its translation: CASRSLDREYGELFF.

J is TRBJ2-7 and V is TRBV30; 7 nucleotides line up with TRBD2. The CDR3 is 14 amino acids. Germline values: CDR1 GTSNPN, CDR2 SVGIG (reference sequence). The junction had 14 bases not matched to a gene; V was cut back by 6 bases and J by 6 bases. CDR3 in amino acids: CACLVGRGSAEQYF. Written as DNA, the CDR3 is TGTGCCTGCCTAGTGGGGCGGGGGTCTGCCGAGCAGTACTTC. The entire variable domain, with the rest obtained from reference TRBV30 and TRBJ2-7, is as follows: SQTIHQWPATLVQPVGSPLSLECTVEGTSNPNLYWYRQAAGRGLQLLFYSVGIGQISSEVPQNLSASRPQDRQFILSSKKLLLSDSGFYLCACLVGRGSAEQYFGPGTRLTVT.

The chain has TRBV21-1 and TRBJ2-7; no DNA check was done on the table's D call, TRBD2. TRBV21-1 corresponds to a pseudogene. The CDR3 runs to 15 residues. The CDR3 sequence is CATLGSGDFSYEQYF. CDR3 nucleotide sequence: TGTGCCACCCTGGGGAGCGGCGACTTCTCCTACGAGCAGTACTTC.

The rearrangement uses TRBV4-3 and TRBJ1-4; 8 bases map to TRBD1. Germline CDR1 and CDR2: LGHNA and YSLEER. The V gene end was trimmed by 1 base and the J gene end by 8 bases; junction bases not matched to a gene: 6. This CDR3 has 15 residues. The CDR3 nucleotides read TGCGCCAGCAGCCAAGGGACAGGGAGGTACGAAAAACTGTTTTTT. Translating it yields CASSQGTGRYEKLFF.

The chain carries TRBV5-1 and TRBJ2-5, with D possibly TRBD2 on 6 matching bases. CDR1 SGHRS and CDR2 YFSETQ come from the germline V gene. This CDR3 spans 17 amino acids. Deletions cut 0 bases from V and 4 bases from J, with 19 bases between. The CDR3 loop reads CASSLGVAAGGAETQYF. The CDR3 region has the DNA TGCGCCAGCAGCTTGGGGGTCGCCGCCGGAGGGGCAGAGACCCAGTACTTC.

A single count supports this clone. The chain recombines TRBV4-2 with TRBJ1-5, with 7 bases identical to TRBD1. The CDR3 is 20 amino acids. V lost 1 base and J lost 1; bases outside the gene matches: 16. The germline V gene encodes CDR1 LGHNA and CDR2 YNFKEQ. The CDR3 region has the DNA TGTGCCAGCAGCCAAGCAGCTTACCGGAGGGGGCTGGAAAGCAATCAGCCCCAGCATTTT. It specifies CASSQAAYRRGLESNQPQHF.

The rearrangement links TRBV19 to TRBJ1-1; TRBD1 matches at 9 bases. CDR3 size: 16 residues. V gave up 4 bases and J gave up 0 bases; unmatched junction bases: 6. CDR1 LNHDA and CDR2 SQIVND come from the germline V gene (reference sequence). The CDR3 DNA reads TGTGCCAGTAGTAAAAACAGGGGGCTACTGAACACTGAAGCTTTCTTT. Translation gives CASSKNRGLLNTEAFF.

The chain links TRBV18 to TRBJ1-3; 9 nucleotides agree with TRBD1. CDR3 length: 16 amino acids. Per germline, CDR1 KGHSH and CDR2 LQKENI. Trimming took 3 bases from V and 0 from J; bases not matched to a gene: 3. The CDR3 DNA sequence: TGTGCCAGCTCACCCGGGACAGGGAGCTCTGGAAACACCATATATTTT. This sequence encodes CASSPGTGSSGNTIYF.

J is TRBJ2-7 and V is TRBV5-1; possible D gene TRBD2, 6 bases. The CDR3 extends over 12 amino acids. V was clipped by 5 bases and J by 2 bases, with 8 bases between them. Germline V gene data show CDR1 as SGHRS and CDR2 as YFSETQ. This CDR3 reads CASRGGAYEQYF. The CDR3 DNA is TGCGCCAGCAGGGGGGGAGCCTACGAGCAGTACTTC.

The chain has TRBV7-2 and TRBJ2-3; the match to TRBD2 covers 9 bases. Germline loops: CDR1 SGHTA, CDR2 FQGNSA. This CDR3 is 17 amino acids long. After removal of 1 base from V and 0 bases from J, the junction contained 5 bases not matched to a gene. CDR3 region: CASSLVGGGASTDTQYF. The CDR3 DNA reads TGTGCCAGCAGCTTAGTGGGCGGGGGGGCCAGCACAGATACGCAGTATTTT.

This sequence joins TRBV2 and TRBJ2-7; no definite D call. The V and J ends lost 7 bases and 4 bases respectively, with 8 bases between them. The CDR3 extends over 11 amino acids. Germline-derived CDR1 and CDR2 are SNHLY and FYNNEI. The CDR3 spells CASIQLYEQYF. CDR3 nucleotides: TGTGCCAGCATACAGCTTTACGAGCAGTACTTC.

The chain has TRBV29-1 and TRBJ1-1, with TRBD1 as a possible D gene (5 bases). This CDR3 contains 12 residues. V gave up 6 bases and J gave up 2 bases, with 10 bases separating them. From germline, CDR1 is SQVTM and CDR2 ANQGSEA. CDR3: CSVTGVNTEAFF. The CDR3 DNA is TGCAGCGTGACGGGGGTAAACACTGAAGCTTTCTTT.

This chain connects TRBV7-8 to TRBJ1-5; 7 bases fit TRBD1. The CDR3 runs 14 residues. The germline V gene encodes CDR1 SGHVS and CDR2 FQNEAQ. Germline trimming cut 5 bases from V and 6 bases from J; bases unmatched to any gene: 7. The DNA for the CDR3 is TGTGCCAGCAGCCGAGGGGGCGCGACTCAGCCCCAGCATTTT. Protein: CASSRGGATQPQHF.

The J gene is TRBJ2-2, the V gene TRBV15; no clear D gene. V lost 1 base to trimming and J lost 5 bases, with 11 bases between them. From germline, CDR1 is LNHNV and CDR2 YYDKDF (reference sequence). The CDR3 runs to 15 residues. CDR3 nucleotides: TGTGCCACCAGCAGAGTCCATCGAACAACCGGGGAGCTGTTTTTT. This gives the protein CATSRVHRTTGELFF. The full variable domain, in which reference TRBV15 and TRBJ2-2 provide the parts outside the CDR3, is DAMVIQNPRYQVTQFGKPVTLSCSQTLNHNVMYWYQQKSSQAPKLLFHYYDKDFNNEADTPDNFQSRRPNTSFCFLDIRSPGLGDTAMYLCATSRVHRTTGELFFGEGSRLTVL.

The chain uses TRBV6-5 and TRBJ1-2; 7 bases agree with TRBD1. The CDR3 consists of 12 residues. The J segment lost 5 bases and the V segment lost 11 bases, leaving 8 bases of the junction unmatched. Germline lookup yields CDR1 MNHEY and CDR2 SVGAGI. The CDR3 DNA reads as TGTGCCGCTCGAGGGACAGCGTATGGCTACACCTTC. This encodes CAARGTAYGYTF.

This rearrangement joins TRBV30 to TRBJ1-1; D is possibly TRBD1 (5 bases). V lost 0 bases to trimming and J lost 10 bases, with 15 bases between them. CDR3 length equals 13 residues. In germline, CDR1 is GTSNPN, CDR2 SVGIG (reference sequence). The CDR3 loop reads CAWSVQAAGRAFF. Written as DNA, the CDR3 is TGTGCCTGGAGTGTACAGGCCGCCGGGAGAGCTTTCTTT.

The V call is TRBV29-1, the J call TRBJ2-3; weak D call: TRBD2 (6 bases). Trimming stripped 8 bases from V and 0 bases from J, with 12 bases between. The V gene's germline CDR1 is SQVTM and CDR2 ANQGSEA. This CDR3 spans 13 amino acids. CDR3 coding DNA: TGCAGCACCCGGGGGAGGAGCACAGATACGCAGTATTTT. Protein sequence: CSTRGRSTDTQYF.

CDR3 sequence (DNA): TGTGCCAGCAGCTTAGCCGAGGAGGTTTATGGCTACACCTTC. This gives the protein CASSLAEEVYGYTF. V is TRBV7-9 and J is TRBJ1-2; D remains unclear. The CDR3 contains 14 residues. V lost 0 bases and J lost 5, with 10 bases in between. Germline V gives CDR1 SEHNR, CDR2 FQNEAQ (reference sequence).

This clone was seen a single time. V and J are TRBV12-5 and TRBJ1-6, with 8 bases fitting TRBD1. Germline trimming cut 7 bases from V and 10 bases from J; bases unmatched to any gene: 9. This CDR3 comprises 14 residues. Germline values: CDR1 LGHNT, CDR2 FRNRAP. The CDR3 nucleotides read TGTGCTAGTGACCTCCGGGACAGGTCCTCACCCCTCCACTTT. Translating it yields CASDLRDRSSPLHF.

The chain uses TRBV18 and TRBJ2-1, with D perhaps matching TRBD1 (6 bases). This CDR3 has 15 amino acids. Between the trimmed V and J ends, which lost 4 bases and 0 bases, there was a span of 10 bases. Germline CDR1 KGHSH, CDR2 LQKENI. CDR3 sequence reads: CASSRRTVSYNEQFF. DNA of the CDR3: TGTGCCAGCTCACGGCGGACAGTCTCCTACAATGAGCAGTTCTTC.

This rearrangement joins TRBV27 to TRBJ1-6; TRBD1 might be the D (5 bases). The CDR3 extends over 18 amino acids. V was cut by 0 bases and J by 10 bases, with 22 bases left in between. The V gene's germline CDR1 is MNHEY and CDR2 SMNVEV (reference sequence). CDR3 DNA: TGTGCCAGCAGTTTATCCCGCCTCGGAGGGACCCTTCTATCACCCCTCCACTTT. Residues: CASSLSRLGGTLLSPLHF.

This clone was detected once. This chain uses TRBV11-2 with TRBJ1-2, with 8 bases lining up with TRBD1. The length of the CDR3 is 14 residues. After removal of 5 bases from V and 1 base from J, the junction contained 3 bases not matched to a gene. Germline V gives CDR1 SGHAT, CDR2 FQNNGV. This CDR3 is CASSRDRGNYGYTF. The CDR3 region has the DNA TGTGCCAGCAGCCGAGACAGGGGTAACTATGGCTACACCTTC.